One sample yielded the 14 T cell receptor beta chains listed below, sequenced in a study of control samples from healthy donors and cancer patients. Generated by immunoSEQ multiplex PCR, the TCRdb table keeps only in-frame clones and is missing some. The repertoire holds under 150,000 clones, with approximately 90% as singletons. Sequenced material: blood. Receptors were obtained from a woman aged 30 to 39 in good health.

This clone was observed a handful of times. The chain has TRBV5-1 and TRBJ1-2; 11 nucleotides match TRBD1. J gave up 4 bases and V 2 bases, and 10 bases lay outside the gene matches. The length of the CDR3 is 17 residues. Germline lookup yields CDR1 SGHRS and CDR2 YFSETQ. The CDR3 spells CASSFTGTGGRSYGYTF. The CDR3 DNA reads TGCGCCAGCAGCTTTACCGGGACAGGGGGGAGAAGCTATGGCTACACCTTC.

The chain joins TRBV28 to TRBJ2-3; TRBD1 is a possible D gene (6 bases). The CDR3 has 14 amino acids. Germline V gene data show CDR1 as MDHEN and CDR2 as SYDVKM. Trimming cost V 8 bases and J 2 bases, with 14 bases left between them. The CDR3 protein is CASSRQGTTDTQYF. In DNA form, the CDR3 reads TGTGCCAGCTCCAGGCAGGGGACCACAGATACGCAGTATTTT. Full variable domain (rest looked up from reference TRBV28 and TRBJ2-3): DVKVTQSSRYLVKRTGEKVFLECVQDMDHENMFWYRQDPGLGLRLIYFSYDVKMKEKGDIPEGYSVSREKKERFSLILESASTNQTSMYLCASSRQGTTDTQYFGPGTRLTVL.

The chain recombines TRBV19 with TRBJ1-5, with no clear D. Germline loops: CDR1 LNHDA, CDR2 SQIVND (reference sequence). V was trimmed by 8 bases and J by 4 bases, leaving 21 bases between them. CDR3 size: 16 residues. The CDR3: CASSASPQLRNQPQHF. CDR3 DNA sequence: TGTGCCAGTTCTGCTTCCCCTCAGCTTCGAAATCAGCCCCAGCATTTT.

This clone was detected once. Written as DNA, the CDR3 is TGTGCCAGCACCGGACAGGGCAACACTGAAGCTTTCTTT. Protein: CASTGQGNTEAFF. This chain links TRBV2 with TRBJ1-1; 8 bases fit TRBD1. Per the germline V gene, CDR1 is SNHLY and CDR2 is FYNNEI. Germline trimming cut 7 bases from V and 2 bases from J; bases unmatched to any gene: 3. The CDR3 consists of 13 residues.

The genes are TRBV11-2 and TRBJ2-3, with a possible D match to TRBD1 (7 bases). The germline V gene encodes CDR1 SGHAT and CDR2 FQNNGV. V lost 5 bases, J lost 6 bases, and 27 bases lay in between. CDR3 length: 18 amino acids. The CDR3: CASSHYTGPRGAGDTQYF. As DNA, the CDR3 is TGTGCCAGCAGCCATTATACCGGGCCCAGGGGGGCTGGGGATACGCAGTATTTT.

The V and J genes are TRBV5-4 and TRBJ1-1; TRBD1 might be the D (5 bases). This CDR3 is built from 12 residues. Germline V gene data show CDR1 as SGHNT and CDR2 as YYREEE (reference sequence). The V end was cut by 5 bases, the J end by 11 bases, with 16 bases between. CDR3 nucleotide sequence: TGTGCCAGCAGGCGTGCCGGGGGTGATGCTTTCTTT. Protein: CASRRAGGDAFF.

The V call is TRBV3-1 (or the pseudogene TRBV3-2), the J call TRBJ2-1, with 8 bases identical to TRBD2. The CDR3 spans 14 residues. V was pared by 3 bases and J by 6 bases, with 4 bases of the junction left unmatched. Germline V CDR1 and CDR2: LGHDT, YNNKEL (reference sequence). CDR3 nucleotides: TGTGCCAGCAGCCATGGCGGGGGGTTCAATGAGCAGTTCTTC. Translation: CASSHGGGFNEQFF.

The rearrangement joins TRBV29-1 to TRBJ1-1; 7 bases fit TRBD1. The CDR3 is 14 amino acids. Per germline, CDR1 SQVTM and CDR2 ANQGSEA. Unmatched junction bases numbered 5, after V lost 4 bases and J lost 0 bases. The DNA for the CDR3 is TGCAGCGTTGGGGAGGGGGCTTTGAACACTGAAGCTTTCTTT. Protein sequence: CSVGEGALNTEAFF.

V is TRBV30 and J is TRBJ2-5; D is undetermined. Trimming removed 2 bases from V and 4 bases from J, with 8 bases in between. The germline V gene has CDR1 GTSNPN and CDR2 SVGIG (reference sequence). This CDR3 spans 12 amino acids. The CDR3 reads CAWSSGGETQYF. In nucleotides, the CDR3 is TGTGCCTGGAGTAGTGGCGGAGAGACCCAGTACTTC. Full variable domain (remainder filled in from reference TRBV30 and TRBJ2-5): SQTIHQWPATLVQPVGSPLSLECTVEGTSNPNLYWYRQAAGRGLQLLFYSVGIGQISSEVPQNLSASRPQDRQFILSSKKLLLSDSGFYLCAWSSGGETQYFGPGTRLLVL.

The chain is built from TRBV4-2 and TRBJ2-7; 13 bases are shared with TRBD2. The V and J ends lost 0 bases and 6 bases, in that order; junction bases with no gene match: 11. CDR1 is LGHNA, CDR2 YNFKEQ, per germline. CDR3 size: 18 residues. The CDR3 loop is CASSQDLTSGRASREQYF. CDR3 sequence (DNA): TGTGCCAGCAGCCAAGATCTTACTAGCGGGAGGGCCTCACGCGAGCAGTACTTC.

The J gene is TRBJ1-5, the V gene TRBV14; no firm D call. The germline CDR1 and CDR2 sequences are SGHDN and FVKESK. The V end was cut by 4 bases, the J end by 5 bases, with 9 bases between. The CDR3 loop spans 13 amino acids. The CDR3 nucleotides read TGTGCCAGCAGCCCGAACGGCGATCAGCCCCAGCATTTT. Its protein product is CASSPNGDQPQHF.

This clone has more than one count but fewer than ten. V is TRBV14 and J is TRBJ2-1; TRBD2 aligns across 9 bases. After removal of 0 bases from V and 9 bases from J, the junction contained 6 bases not matched to a gene. Germline values: CDR1 SGHDN, CDR2 FVKESK. The CDR3 runs to 15 residues. The CDR3 DNA reads as TGTGCCAGCAGCCAAGATTCTAGCGGGACGGTTGAGCAGTTCTTC. Protein product: CASSQDSSGTVEQFF.

The rearrangement joins TRBV10-3 to TRBJ1-1; tentatively, D is TRBD1 (6 bases). Germline values: CDR1 ENHRY, CDR2 SYGVKD. The CDR3 covers 16 residues. With 3 bases removed from V and 6 bases from J, the gap between germline ends came to 20 bases. CDR3 sequence (DNA): TGTGCCATCAGTGAACCGGGGGGGGCCAACGAAGCTGAAGCTTTCTTT. Its translation: CAISEPGGANEAEAFF.

The chain combines TRBV5-1 with TRBJ1-1, with D perhaps TRBD1 (6 bases). The V end was cut by 2 bases, the J end by 3 bases, with 14 bases between. This CDR3 spans 15 amino acids. Germline CDR1 and CDR2: SGHRS and YFSETQ. CDR3 in amino acids: CASSLQGSGDTEAFF. Here the CDR3 DNA reads TGCGCCAGCAGCTTACAAGGTTCAGGGGACACTGAAGCTTTCTTT.